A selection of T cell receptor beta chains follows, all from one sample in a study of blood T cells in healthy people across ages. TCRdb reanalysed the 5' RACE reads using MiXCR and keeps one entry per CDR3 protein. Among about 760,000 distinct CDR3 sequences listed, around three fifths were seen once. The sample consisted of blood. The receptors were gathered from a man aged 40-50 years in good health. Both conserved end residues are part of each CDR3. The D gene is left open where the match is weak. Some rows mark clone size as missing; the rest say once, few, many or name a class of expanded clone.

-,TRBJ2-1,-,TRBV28,TGTGCCAGCAGTATTAAAGGGTCCTACAATGAGCAGTTCTTC,CASSIKGSYNEQFF
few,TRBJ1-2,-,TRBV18,TGTGCCAGCTCAGCGACGGACTATGGCTACACCTTC,CASSATDYGYTF
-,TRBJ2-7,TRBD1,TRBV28,TGTGCCAGCAGTTTACCGGGACAGGATTCCTACGAGCAGTACTTC,CASSLPGQDSYEQYF
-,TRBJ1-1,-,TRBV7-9,TGTGCCAGCAGGCACTGGAACACTGAAGCTTTCTTT,CASRHWNTEAFF
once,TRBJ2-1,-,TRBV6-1,TGTGCCAGCAGTGAACAACCACGAGAGCAGTTCTTC,CASSEQPREQFF
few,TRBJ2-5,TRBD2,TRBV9,TGTGCCAGCAGTTTTAGCGGGGGCCCGCAAGAGACCCAGTACTTC,CASSFSGGPQETQYF
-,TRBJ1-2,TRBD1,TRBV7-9,TGTGCCAGCAGCCCGAAAGACAGGGCGGCGTCCTATGGCTACACCTTC,CASSPKDRAASYGYTF
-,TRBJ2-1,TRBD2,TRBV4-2,TGTGCCAGCAGCCAAGCCCCTCATCGACTAGCGGGAGTTGATTCTCAGTTCTTC,CASSQAPHRLAGVDSQFF
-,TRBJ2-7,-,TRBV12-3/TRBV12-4,TGTGCCAGCAGGTTCTCCACGGGCACCTACGAGCAGTACTTC,CASRFSTGTYEQYF
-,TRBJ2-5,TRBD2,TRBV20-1,TGCAGTGCCTTTAGCGGGGGGGCTTGGTTACAAGAGACCCAGTACTTC,CSAFSGGAWLQETQYF
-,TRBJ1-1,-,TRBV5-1,TGCGCCAGCAGCTTTAGAGGTGAAGCTTTCTTT,CASSFRGEAFF
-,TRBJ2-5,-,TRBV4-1,TGCGCCAGCAGCCAAGGGCCTCAGGGTGGCGAGACCCAGTACTTC,CASSQGPQGGETQYF
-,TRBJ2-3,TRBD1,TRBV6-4,TGTGCCAGCAGTGTTTCGACAGGGAGAAGCACAGATACGCAGTATTTT,CASSVSTGRSTDTQYF
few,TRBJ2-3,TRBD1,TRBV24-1,TGTGCCACCAGTGATCCCGGACAGGGACCAGATACGCAGTATTTT,CATSDPGQGPDTQYF
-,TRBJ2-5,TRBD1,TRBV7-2,TGTGCCAGCAGTTTAGACAGGGGGCCAGAGACCCAGTACTTC,CASSLDRGPETQYF
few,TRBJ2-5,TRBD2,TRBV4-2,TGTGCCAGCAGCCAAGAAGCGGGGGGGTACAATGAGCAGTACTTC,CASSQEAGGYNEQYF
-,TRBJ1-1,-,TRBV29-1,TGCAGCGTTGCACCCGGGGTGGGGAACACTGAAGCTTTCTTT,CSVAPGVGNTEAFF
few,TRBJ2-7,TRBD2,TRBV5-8,TGTGCCAGCAGATTTCGAACCCGGGGTAGCGGGGACGAGCAGTACTTC,CASRFRTRGSGDEQYF
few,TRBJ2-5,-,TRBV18,TGTGCCAGCTCGGGCATGGCGCAAGAGACCCAGTACTTC,CASSGMAQETQYF
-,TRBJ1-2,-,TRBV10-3,TGTGCCATCGGGCCTGGGGGGAGGGGCCAGAACTATGGCTACACCTTC,CAIGPGGRGQNYGYTF
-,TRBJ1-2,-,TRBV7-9,TGTGCCAGCAGCTCCCCGGGGGGAGGCGGAGGCTACACCTTC,CASSSPGGGGGYTF
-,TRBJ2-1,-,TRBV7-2,TGTGCCAGCAGCCACTTCGGAGGTCAACCAAGTCCTTACAATGAGCAGTTCTTC,CASSHFGGQPSPYNEQFF
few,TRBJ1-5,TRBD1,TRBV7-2,TGTGCCAGCAGCAGTACAGGGGGGAGCAATCAGCCCCAGCATTTT,CASSSTGGSNQPQHF
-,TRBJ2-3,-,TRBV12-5,TGTGCTAGTGCCTCGACCGACACAGATACGCAGTATTTT,CASASTDTDTQYF